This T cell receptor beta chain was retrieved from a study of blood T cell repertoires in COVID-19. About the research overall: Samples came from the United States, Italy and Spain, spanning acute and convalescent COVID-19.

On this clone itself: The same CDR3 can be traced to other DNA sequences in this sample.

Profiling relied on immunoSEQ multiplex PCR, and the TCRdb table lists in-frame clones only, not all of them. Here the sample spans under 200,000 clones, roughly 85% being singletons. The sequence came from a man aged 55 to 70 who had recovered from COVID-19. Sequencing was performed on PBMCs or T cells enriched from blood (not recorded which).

The CDR3 DNA reads TGTGCCAGCAGCTTACGGGCTGGGGCCAACGTCCTGACTTTC. The encoded protein is CASSLRAGANVLTF. The chain joins TRBV7-3 to TRBJ2-6, with D hard to call. The CDR3 extends over 14 amino acids. Germline CDR1 SGHTA, CDR2 FQGTGA. V was shortened by 2 bases and J by 2 bases, with 4 bases between the two germline ends.